This entry is about one TCR beta chain. The source material, RNA transcripts, was used to amplify TCR beta CDR3 regions. During a first-round RT-PCR of the TCR CDR3, the HTBI primer set was used. TCRdb ran MiXCR on the multiplex PCR reads and lists one entry per CDR3 protein. The sample yields 500,000 or so distinct CDR3 sequences, roughly 17% seen once. The CDR3 has 14 amino acids. Germline CDR1 MNHEY, CDR2 SMNVEV (reference sequence). Unmatched junction bases numbered 7, after V lost 7 bases and J lost 4 bases. This record belongs to a study of T cells in Graves' hyperthyroidism and ophthalmopathy. Sequenced sample: blood. This receptor was obtained from a woman aged 18-35 years with Graves' ophthalmopathy. This chain joins TRBV27 and TRBJ2-1; 7 bases agree with TRBD2. As DNA, the CDR3 is TGTGCCAGCATTCTGGGAGCGGGGTACAATGAGCAGTTCTTC. This translates into CASILGAGYNEQFF.